One and the same sample provided the 2 T cell receptor beta chains below, sequenced in a study of cytomegalovirus exposure and HLA in healthy donors. Clones were sequenced by immunoSEQ multiplex PCR, and TCRdb holds only the in-frame ones, with some missing. Found here are 75,000 to 85,000 clones, more than 75% of them singletons; the top ten hold approximately 2.2%. Source material: PBMCs. The receptors originated from a man aged 30 to 39 in good health and CMV-seronegative.

This rearrangement joins TRBV6-4 to TRBJ2-5; 11 positions agree with TRBD2. Trimming took 5 bases from V and 2 from J; bases not matched to a gene: 4. CDR3 size: 15 residues. Germline-derived CDR1 and CDR2 are MRHNA and SNTAGT. The CDR3: CASSRGTSGQETQYF. DNA for the CDR3: TGTGCCAGCAGTAGAGGGACTAGCGGACAAGAGACCCAGTACTTC.

This clone showed up just once. This chain links TRBV19 with TRBJ1-3; D remains ambiguous. The CDR3 is 13 residues long. Germline CDR1 reads LNHDA; CDR2 reads SQIVND (reference sequence). Trimming left V 7 bases short and J 0 bases short, with 7 bases between. The CDR3 coding sequence is TGTGCCAGTAATTTAGTCTCTGGAAACACCATATATTTT. Its protein is CASNLVSGNTIYF.